This T cell receptor (beta chain) comes out of a study of blood T cell repertoires in COVID-19. V was trimmed by 3 bases and J by 8 bases, leaving 13 bases between them. The CDR3 is made up of 14 amino acids. CDR1 and CDR2 (germline): MDHEN, SYDVKM. This clone appeared a single time. Measured with immunoSEQ multiplex PCR; TCRdb has only the in-frame clones, and not every one. The profile shows some 5,700 clones, roughly 89% of them singletons. The sequencing input was peripheral blood. The rearrangement uses TRBV28 and TRBJ1-4; the D gene is possibly TRBD1 (5 bases). This sequence originates from a human donor in a cohort sampled during active COVID-19. The CDR3 region has the DNA TGTGCCAGCAGTTTCCCCCAGGGAGGGGAAAAACTGTTTTTT. This translates into CASSFPQGGEKLFF.